This paragraph reports one T cell receptor (beta chain). This clone was seen a few times. Which antigen it targets is not known. Base-call qualities are not available, and no considerably larger clone is one nucleotide away. What this sample's time point label stands for: 20 to 30 weeks on oral tofacitinib. The meaning of the sample's treatment or condition label: oral pan-JAK inhibitor, 5-10 mg twice daily. Lesional scalp punch biopsies and peripheral blood were collected from alopecia areata patients. PBMCs were isolated by density centrifugation and stained for CD3, CD4 and CD8, after which CD4+ and CD8+ T cells were sorted on a FACSAria. The data derive from a study of CD8+ T cells in alopecia areata (dated by TCRdb to between 2017 and 2018). Concerning the study at large: Treated patients were enrolled in an open-label pilot trial of oral tofacitinib, 5 to 10 mg twice daily, for moderate-to-severe alopecia areata. High-throughput TCRbeta sequencing was used to examine T cell clonal expansion in alopecia areata in both the C3H/HeJ mouse model and human patients. RNA was extracted with the PAXgene miRNA kit for fixed scalp, the miRNeasy kit for PBMCs, and the RNeasy kit for mouse skin. Disease severity in treated patients was measured with the SALT score, which quantifies the percentage of affected scalp surface area. Amplification of TCRbeta CDR3 regions was done by immunoSEQ multiplex PCR using 35 Vbeta forward primers and 13 Jbeta reverse primers. Patients stayed on tofacitinib for 6 to 18 months and then had 6 months of follow-up off drug so that delayed response and recurrence could be assessed. Scalp clonality was compared across normal scalp (n=4), patchy alopecia areata scalp (n=8), and alopecia totalis/universalis scalp (n=8). Human TCRbeta sequencing covered scalp tissue and sorted CD4+ and CD8+ peripheral blood T cells from patchy and totalis/universalis alopecia areata patients and healthy controls. Biopsies were taken from tofacitinib-treated patients at baseline and at 4 and 24 weeks of treatment, and a later scalp biopsy was taken in several of the tofacitinib-treated patients.

Libraries were built with the immunoSEQ multiplex PCR assay. RNA was extracted from all samples and reverse transcribed into cDNA as template for TCR sequencing. SuperScript III was used to make first-strand cDNA, primed with a 2:1 mix of oligo-dT and random hexamers. Amplification bias was assessed with a synthetic immune receptor repertoire, and residual bias was removed computationally. The paper's data handling went like this. After raw reads were preprocessed to remove errors, the CDR3 was defined following IMGT conventions as running from the conserved cysteine to phenylalanine. Clonality was calculated as 1 minus Shannon entropy normalized by log2 of the number of productive unique TCRs. Scalp TCRbeta sequences were cross-referenced with sorted blood CD4 and CD8 repertoires so that the CD4 or CD8 identity of scalp clones could be inferred. Here the immuneACCESS table is served through TCRdb, limited to in-frame sequences with V and J called. Missing clones are a known gap in these copies; in checked studies unresolved V genes cover under half, and the rest lacks a known reason. The V and J calls and clone size come from that table; D and trimming were worked out from the DNA. This sample comprises about 190,000 clones, roughly 60% of them detected only once. The top ten clonotypes cover under 1.2% of the sample.

What the work shows at the level of the full study, not this receptor alone: Scalp clonality and the number of expanded CD8+ clones among the top 100 scalp clones were significantly decreased by tofacitinib. Compared with normal scalp, lesional scalp had higher clonality and more expanded CD8+ clones, particularly in alopecia totalis/universalis, a pattern that suggests antigenic drive. Because the treated cohort was small and had only one nonresponder, larger studies are needed to examine links between baseline CD8+ expansion and response. Resident alphabeta T cells in normal human skin are also sequenced, complicating scalp TCR repertoire analysis, unlike mouse skin dominated by gammadelta T cells. During tofacitinib treatment, many expanded lesional clones remained in scalp and blood, and this persistence may partly explain relapse after treatment is stopped. Shared TCR sequences between patients were less evident than in mice, which may be partly attributable to HLA diversity in the patient population.

A distance of 15 bases separates the germline ends of V and J, which lose 9 bases and 0 bases respectively. CDR1 and CDR2, per the germline V gene, are SNHLY and FYNNEI. The CDR3, cysteine through phenylalanine, is 15 amino acids long. The CDR3 DNA has 45 bases and is translated from base 1. The sample here was CD4+ T cells sorted from blood, taken at week 24, from a patient treated with tofacitinib. The receptor chain draws on TRBV2 and TRBJ2-4; matching of 6 bases hints at TRBD1 as the D gene. The clonotype comes from a human donor with alopecia areata. CDR3 reads: CASNLDRPAKNIQYF. Here is the DNA: TGTGCCAGTAATCTAGACAGGCCAGCCAAAAACATTCAGTACTTC. This CDR3, with the reference TRBV2 and TRBJ2-4 proteins standing in past its ends, gives the full variable domain EPEVTQTPSHQVTQMGQEVILRCVPISNHLYFYWYRQILGQKVEFLVSFYNNEISEKSEIFDDQFSVERPDGSNFTLKIRSTKLEDSAMYFCASNLDRPAKNIQYFGAGTRLSVL.